This TCR beta chain comes out of a study of STAT5B mutations in CD4+ large granular lymphocyte leukemia. This was a survey-level run. Measured with immunoSEQ multiplex PCR; TCRdb has only the in-frame clones, and not every one. The sample lists fewer than 30,000 clones, over 70% occurring once. About this clone itself: Its cognate antigen is unknown.

Whole-study findings and limits: TRBV06-family usage was enriched in top patient clones (8/27) versus controls (2/35). Main leukemic clonotypes were patient-specific, but roughly 23% appeared at low frequency elsewhere. The CD4+ versus CD8+ T-LGLL clonality difference may reflect limited sample size.

There are 15 residues in the CDR3. CDR1 SGDLS and CDR2 YYNGEE come from the germline V gene. Trimming at V came to 5 bases and at J to 3 bases, leaving 7 bases not matched to a gene. Material for sequencing was CD4+ T cells from blood buffy coats. The sequence came from a human donor in good health. The chain recombines TRBV9 with TRBJ2-3; 9 bases align to TRBD1. The CDR3 sequence is CASSRTGDGTDTQYF. The CDR3 DNA reads TGTGCCAGCAGTAGGACAGGGGATGGGACAGATACGCAGTATTTT. Full variable domain (remainder filled in from reference TRBV9 and TRBJ2-3): DSGVTQTPKHLITATGQRVTLRCSPRSGDLSVYWYQQSLDQGLQFLIQYYNGEERAKGNILERFSAQQFPDLHSELNLSSLELGDSALYFCASSRTGDGTDTQYFGPGTRLTVL.